In this sample, the clone carrying this TCR beta chain turned up many times. Its specificity is unknown. TCRdb independently ran MiXCR on the RT-PCR reads; one entry per CDR3 protein. The table lists fewer than 650,000 distinct CDR3 sequences, 13% of them singletons. These data originate in a study of response to subunit inactivated influenza vaccine. General study findings and limits: Seasonal influenza vaccination, on each occasion, was suggested by the authors to recruit few new T cells.

The input for sequencing was PBMCs from blood, taken 40 to 50 days after vaccination. This TCR came from a man aged 45-65 years who received an inactivated influenza vaccine.

CDR3 in amino acids: CASSSDNSPLHF. CDR3 coding DNA: TGTGCCAGCAGCTCGGATAATTCACCCCTCCACTTT. V usage is TRBV5-6 and J usage is TRBJ1-6; D gene ambiguous. V lost 3 bases and J 5 bases, leaving 3 bases between the germline ends. Per the germline V gene, CDR1 is SGHDT and CDR2 is YYEEEE. CDR3 size: 12 residues.